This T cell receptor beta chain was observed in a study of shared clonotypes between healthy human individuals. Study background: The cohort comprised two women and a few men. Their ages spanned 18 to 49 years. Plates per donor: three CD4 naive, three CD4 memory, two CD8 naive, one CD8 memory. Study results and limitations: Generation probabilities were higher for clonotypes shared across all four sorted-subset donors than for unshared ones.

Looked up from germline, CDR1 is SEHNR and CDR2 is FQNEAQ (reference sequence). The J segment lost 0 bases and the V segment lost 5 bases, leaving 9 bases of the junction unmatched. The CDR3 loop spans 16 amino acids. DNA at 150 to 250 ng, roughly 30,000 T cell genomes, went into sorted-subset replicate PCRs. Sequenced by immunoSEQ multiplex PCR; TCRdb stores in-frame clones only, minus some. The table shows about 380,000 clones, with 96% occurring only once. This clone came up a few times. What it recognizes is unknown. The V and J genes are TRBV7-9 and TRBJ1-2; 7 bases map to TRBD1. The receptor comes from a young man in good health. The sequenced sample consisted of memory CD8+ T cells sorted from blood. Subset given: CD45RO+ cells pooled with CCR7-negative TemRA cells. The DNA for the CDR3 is TGTGCCAGCAGCCCTTCCGGAGGGGGCGCTAACTATGGCTACACCTTC. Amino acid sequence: CASSPSGGGANYGYTF.